This is a list of T cell receptor beta chains from one sample in a study of Ad26.COV2.S vaccination and SARS-CoV-2 variants. The method was immunoSEQ multiplex PCR; TCRdb's version includes in-frame clones alone and lacks a portion of them. The sample carries some 390,000 clones, 75% to 90% recorded once. The sequencing used peripheral blood, collected in a trial of Ad26.COV2.S vaccine versus placebo. Receptors were obtained from a person between 18 and 59 years old who received the Ad26.COV2.S COVID-19 vaccine or a placebo. Each CDR3 is given with its conserved first and last residue. The D gene is left open where the match is weak. A row's size may be missing; if present it is once, few, many or a size class.

TRBV29-1	-	TRBD1	TRBJ2-7	CSVRRDSLSYEQYF	TGCAGCGTACGCCGGGACAGCCTCTCCTACGAGCAGTACTTC
TRBV5-1	few	-	TRBJ1-1	CASSPTGGAEAFF	TGCGCCAGCAGCCCCACCGGGGGAGCTGAAGCTTTCTTT
TRBV18	-	-	TRBJ2-7	CASSPRGRDASYEQYF	TGTGCCAGCTCACCTAGGGGTCGGGACGCTTCCTACGAGCAGTACTTC
TRBV30	-	TRBD2	TRBJ2-3	CAWSAGGGVEDTQYF	TGTGCCTGGAGTGCGGGCGGGGGGGTAGAAGATACGCAGTATTTT
TRBV24-1	-	TRBD1	TRBJ1-2	CATSDAGGRGYTF	TGTGCCACCAGTGACGCAGGGGGCCGCGGCTACACCTTC
TRBV9	many	-	TRBJ2-1	CASSVQAIPVNEQFF	TGTGCCAGCAGCGTGCAGGCTATCCCCGTCAATGAGCAGTTCTTC
TRBV7-2	-	-	TRBJ1-2	CASSLPGRSSNNYGYTF	TGTGCCAGCAGCTTGCCGGGACGGTCAAGCAATAACTATGGCTACACCTTC
TRBV5-5	-	-	TRBJ2-3	CASSLASRQLTDTQYF	TGTGCCAGCAGCTTGGCGTCCCGCCAACTCACAGATACGCAGTATTTT
TRBV10-3	-	TRBD1	TRBJ1-1	CAIKGAKNTEAFF	TGTGCCATCAAGGGGGCTAAGAACACTGAAGCTTTCTTT
TRBV20-1	-	-	TRBJ1-1	CSASRPFFKTEAFF	TGCAGTGCTAGTAGGCCTTTTTTCAAAACTGAAGCTTTCTTT
TRBV23-1	-	-	TRBJ1-4	CASSQSGVRRGKEKLFF	TGCGCCAGCAGTCAATCGGGGGTTCGCAGGGGAAAGGAAAAACTGTTTTTT
TRBV27	-	-	TRBJ1-5	CASSSREGEQPQHF	TGTGCCAGCAGTTCCCGGGAGGGCGAGCAGCCCCAGCATTTT
TRBV6-1	-	-	TRBJ1-3	CASSEIVQPDGNTIYF	TGTGCCAGCAGTGAAATCGTACAGCCCGACGGAAACACCATATATTTT
TRBV6-4	-	-	TRBJ2-2	CASGDGAAGELFF	TGTGCCAGCGGGGACGGCGCCGCCGGGGAGCTGTTTTTT
TRBV11-2	once	-	TRBJ1-1	CASSPTVLNTEAFF	TGTGCCAGCAGCCCTACAGTGTTGAACACTGAAGCTTTCTTT
TRBV12-3/TRBV12-4	-	-	TRBJ1-5	CASSPGSNQPQHF	TGTGCCAGCAGCCCAGGTAGCAATCAGCCCCAGCATTTT
TRBV5-4	medium-sized	-	TRBJ2-7	CASSSSPPHGQSYEQYF	-
TRBV12-3/TRBV12-4	-	TRBD1	TRBJ1-4	CASTDRSDEKLFF	TGTGCCAGCACGGACAGGTCCGATGAAAAACTGTTTTTT
TRBV28	once	TRBD1	TRBJ2-5	CASSSGQGPQETQYF	TGTGCCAGCAGTTCGGGACAGGGGCCGCAAGAGACCCAGTACTTC
TRBV6-5	-	-	TRBJ1-1	CASRRGGNTEAFF	TGTGCCAGCAGAAGAGGGGGTAACACTGAAGCTTTCTTT
TRBV7-8	-	-	TRBJ2-5	CASSLAGETQYF	TGTGCCAGCAGCTTAGCGGGAGAGACCCAGTACTTC
TRBV6-5	once	-	TRBJ1-5	CASYGGRNQPQHF	TGTGCCTCATATGGGGGTCGCAATCAGCCCCAGCATTTT
TRBV5-1	-	-	TRBJ1-2	CASSLQGIGYGYTF	TGCGCCAGCAGCTTGCAGGGGATCGGCTATGGCTACACCTTC
TRBV3-1/TRBV3-2	-	-	TRBJ1-2	CASSQNEGEGYTF	TGTGCCAGCAGCCAAAATGAGGGCGAGGGCTACACCTTC
TRBV18	once	-	TRBJ1-3	CASSPQMHSSSGNTIYF	TGTGCCAGCTCACCACAGATGCACAGCAGCTCTGGAAACACCATATATTTT
TRBV3-1/TRBV3-2	few	-	TRBJ1-1	CASSRNGGANTEAFF	TGTGCCAGCAGCCGGAACGGGGGGGCAAACACTGAAGCTTTCTTT
TRBV5-4	-	TRBD1	TRBJ1-2	CASSLQGADGYTF	TGTGCCAGCAGCTTGCAGGGGGCGGATGGCTACACCTTC
TRBV6-6	-	-	TRBJ1-3	CASSYGAAGNTIYF	TGTGCCAGCAGTTATGGGGCAGCTGGAAACACCATATATTTT
TRBV5-4	-	-	TRBJ2-7	CASSLSGREQYF	TGTGCCAGCAGCTTAAGCGGAAGGGAACAGTACTTC
TRBV24-1	-	-	TRBJ2-2	CATSDRERETGELFF	TGTGCCACCAGTGACAGGGAGAGGGAAACCGGGGAGCTGTTTTTT
TRBV6-1	few	-	TRBJ1-1	CASSEDGLNTEAFF	TGTGCCAGCAGTGAAGACGGGCTGAACACTGAAGCTTTCTTT